These 4 T cell receptor beta chains were all obtained from the same sample, sequenced in a study of blood T cell repertoires in COVID-19. Generated by immunoSEQ multiplex PCR, the TCRdb table keeps only in-frame clones and is missing some. The sample holds under 150,000 clones, about four fifths seen once. The specimen was PBMCs or T cells enriched from blood (not recorded which). These receptors came from a man aged 35 to 55 with acute COVID-19.

The rearrangement joins TRBV5-4 to TRBJ1-2; perhaps TRBD1 as D (6 bases). Trimming cost V 0 bases and J 7 bases, with 19 bases left between them. The CDR3 consists of 16 residues. The germline CDR1 and CDR2 sequences are SGHNT and YYREEE (reference sequence). The DNA for the CDR3 is TGTGCCAGCAGCTTGGATGGAGGAACAGGGTCGTCTGGCTACACCTTC. Translating gives CASSLDGGTGSSGYTF.

J is TRBJ2-1 and V is TRBV7-2; TRBD2 aligns across 8 bases. The CDR3 runs 16 residues. Germline V gives CDR1 SGHTA, CDR2 FQGNSA. V shed 1 base, J shed 3 bases, and the junction held 5 bases outside the gene matches. The CDR3 loop reads CASSLVGGAGYNEQFF. Written as DNA, the CDR3 is TGTGCCAGCAGCTTAGTCGGGGGGGCAGGCTACAATGAGCAGTTCTTC.

CDR3 region: CASSLEYNEQFF. In DNA, the CDR3 is TGTGCCAGCAGTTTGGAGTACAATGAGCAGTTCTTC. The gene calls are TRBV28 and TRBJ2-1; D call uncertain. Trimming shortened V by 3 bases and J by 4 bases, and 4 bases separated the two germline ends. The CDR3 sequence is 12 residues long. The germline CDR1 and CDR2 sequences are MDHEN and SYDVKM.

This chain joins TRBV6-5 and TRBJ2-5, with a weak D call TRBD1 (6 bases). Germline CDR1 is MNHEY and CDR2 is SVGAGI. Trimming took off 11 bases at V and 4 bases at J, with 11 bases between the two ends. CDR3 size: 11 residues. CDR3 residues: CASGHGETQYF. The CDR3 coding sequence is TGTGCCTCGGGACATGGAGAGACCCAGTACTTC.